Listed here are 21 T cell receptor beta chains from one sample, sequenced in a study of blood T cell repertoires in COVID-19. Sequenced by immunoSEQ multiplex PCR; TCRdb stores in-frame clones only, minus some. Of under 250,000 clones listed, 70% to 90% were seen once; the top ten hold 3%. The source material was peripheral blood. These TCRs come from a man younger than 35 with active or convalescent COVID-19.

CDR3 DNA sequence: TGTGCCAGCAGCGTAGTTCCTAGCGGGTCGAGCGAGACCCAGTACTTC. Residues: CASSVVPSGSSETQYF. The chain recombines TRBV9 with TRBJ2-5; 8 nucleotides line up with TRBD2. J was trimmed by 5 bases and V by 0 bases; bases with no gene match: 9. Germline V lookup: CDR1 SGDLS, CDR2 YYNGEE. The CDR3 totals 16 residues.

The V gene is TRBV18, the J gene TRBJ2-1, with D possibly being TRBD2 (5 bases). V was pared by 6 bases and J by 5 bases, with 8 bases between. The CDR3 has 12 residues. CDR1 KGHSH and CDR2 LQKENI come from the germline V gene. The CDR3 DNA reads as TGTGCCAGCTCGGGAGCCAACAATGAGCAGTTCTTC. This sequence encodes CASSGANNEQFF.

The chain employs TRBV6-5 and TRBJ1-5; 8 bases line up with TRBD1. CDR3 length: 15 amino acids. V lost 6 bases to trimming and J lost 3 bases; unmatched junction nucleotides: 7. Germline V gives CDR1 MNHEY, CDR2 SVGAGI. The CDR3 loop reads CASRPQGAVNQPQHF. CDR3 in DNA: TGTGCCAGCAGACCCCAGGGGGCGGTCAATCAGCCCCAGCATTTT.

This clone was picked up one time. The rearrangement joins TRBV5-4 to TRBJ1-1, with 11 bases aligning to TRBD1. Losses at the gene ends were 4 bases for V and 3 bases for J; bases not matched to a gene: 5. CDR3 length equals 15 residues. Germline CDR1 is SGHNT and CDR2 is YYREEE (reference sequence). DNA for the CDR3: TGTGCCAGCAGCGGTGGACAGGGGGCGGACACTGAAGCTTTCTTT. Translating it yields CASSGGQGADTEAFF.

The chain recombines TRBV5-1 with TRBJ2-3; 7 positions match TRBD1. V was pared by 4 bases and J by 1 base, with 9 bases of the junction left unmatched. CDR3 length equals 16 residues. Per germline, CDR1 SGHRS and CDR2 YFSETQ. The CDR3 reads CASSTGRDSGTDTQYF. In DNA form, the CDR3 reads TGCGCCAGCAGCACGGGACGGGACAGCGGCACAGATACGCAGTATTTT.

This chain connects TRBV27 to TRBJ2-1; D remains unclear. The CDR3 is 13 amino acids. V lost 5 bases to trimming and J lost 9 bases, with 14 bases between them. Germline values: CDR1 MNHEY, CDR2 SMNVEV (reference sequence). CDR3 protein: CASSITSVAEQFF. The CDR3 DNA follows: TGTGCCAGCAGTATCACGTCTGTGGCTGAGCAGTTCTTC.

This clone was seen a handful of times. The chain joins TRBV7-7 to TRBJ1-6; TRBD1 is a possible D gene (6 bases). The CDR3 has 16 amino acids. Germline V CDR1 and CDR2: SSHAT, FNYEAQ (reference sequence). The V and J ends lost 5 bases and 10 bases respectively, with 21 bases between them. In DNA form, the CDR3 reads TGTGCCAGCAGCGTCAGGGGACCCCTGGCCCCCTCACCCCTCCACTTT. Translating it yields CASSVRGPLAPSPLHF. Variable domain in full (rest from reference TRBV7-7 and TRBJ1-6): GAGVSQSPRYKVTKRGQDVTLRCDPISSHATLYWYQQALGQGPEFLTYFNYEAQPDKSGLPSDRFSAERPEGSISTLTIQRTEQRDSAMYRCASSVRGPLAPSPLHFGNGTRLTVT.

V usage is TRBV28 and J usage is TRBJ1-5; D may be TRBD1 (5 bases). Germline V gives CDR1 MDHEN, CDR2 SYDVKM. The V end lost 8 bases, the J end lost 0 bases, and 8 bases lay between the germline ends. CDR3 size: 13 residues. CDR3 loop: CASETVSNQPQHF. DNA of the CDR3: TGTGCCAGCGAGACAGTTAGCAATCAGCCCCAGCATTTT.

CDR3 in DNA: TGTGCCAGCAGCCTAGGACTGCGAGCCTACGAGCAGTACTTC. Amino acids: CASSLGLRAYEQYF. The chain links TRBV5-4 to TRBJ2-7; D possibly corresponds to TRBD2 (5 bases). CDR1 is SGHNT and CDR2 is YYREEE in the germline V gene (reference sequence). This CDR3 is 14 amino acids long. Deletions cut 4 bases from V and 2 bases from J, with 13 bases between.

This clone was seen just once. The rearrangement links TRBV2 to TRBJ1-2, with 7 bases aligning to TRBD1. J lost 5 bases, V lost 8 bases, and 17 bases had no gene match. CDR1 and CDR2 from the germline V gene are SNHLY and FYNNEI. The CDR3 is 16 amino acids. DNA of the CDR3: TGTGCCAGCGGTTTAGCCCGACAGGGAGAGGGGTATGGCTACACCTTC. It encodes CASGLARQGEGYGYTF.

J is TRBJ1-1 and V is TRBV6-5, with D perhaps matching TRBD1 (6 bases). Germline CDR1 MNHEY, CDR2 SVGAGI. V dropped 5 bases and J dropped 1 base, with 11 bases sitting between them. The CDR3 has 14 amino acids. The CDR3 DNA reads TGTGCCAGCAGTATCCTGACAGGGAACACTGAAGCTTTCTTT. Its translation is CASSILTGNTEAFF.

This clone is a singleton in its sample. This rearrangement joins TRBV19 to TRBJ2-6; 14 bases align to TRBD2. There are 18 residues in the CDR3. Unmatched junction bases numbered 9, after V lost 7 bases and J lost 4 bases. Germline V gene sequence: CDR1 LNHDA, CDR2 SQIVND (reference sequence). The CDR3 spells CASTRLAGGPFGANVLTF. The CDR3 DNA reads as TGTGCCAGTACCCGACTAGCGGGGGGGCCTTTCGGGGCCAACGTCCTGACTTTC.

The chain uses TRBV4-3 and TRBJ2-1; the match to TRBD1 covers 8 bases. Germline-derived CDR1 and CDR2 are LGHNA and YSLEER. The CDR3 loop spans 15 amino acids. The trim removed 4 bases at V and 6 bases at J, leaving 8 bases unmatched. CDR3 in DNA: TGCGCCAGCAGCCTCCGAGCGGACAGGGTCAATGAGCAGTTCTTC. Translated: CASSLRADRVNEQFF.

CDR3 nucleotide sequence: TGTGCCAGCAGCACTAGCGGGAGGAAATACGAGCAGTACTTC. This sequence encodes CASSTSGRKYEQYF. The chain recombines TRBV7-9 with TRBJ2-7, with TRBD2 matching over 12 bases. V shed 5 bases and J 4 bases; nucleotides not matched to a gene: 3. CDR1 is SEHNR, CDR2 FQNEAQ, per germline (reference sequence). The CDR3 totals 14 residues.

Turning to this clone: The junction differs from germline at one of its ends, possibly a read error. The chain couples TRBV20-1 to TRBJ1-2, with D possibly TRBD1 on 6 matching bases. CDR3 size: 11 residues. Germline V gives CDR1 DFQATT, CDR2 SNEGSKA (reference sequence). Here the CDR3 reads CSAPYRAQDAF. Here the CDR3 DNA reads TGCAGTGCTCCCTACAGGGCTCAGGACGCCTTC.

CDR3 nucleotides: TGTGCCAGCAGCCTTGCGGGGGATGGCTACACCTTC. Protein sequence: CASSLAGDGYTF. The chain recombines TRBV12-3 or TRBV12-4 with TRBJ1-2, with D possibly being TRBD1 (5 bases). V lost 6 bases, J lost 6 bases, and 11 bases lay in between. CDR3 length: 12 amino acids.

The V call is TRBV7-2, the J call TRBJ2-5; D is ambiguous. The CDR3 length is 12 residues. Germline-derived CDR1 and CDR2 are SGHTA and FQGNSA. Trimming removed 5 bases at V and 0 bases at J, with 4 bases between. CDR3 in amino acids: CASSPYQETQYF. The CDR3 region has the DNA TGTGCCAGCAGCCCTTACCAAGAGACCCAGTACTTC.

The V call is TRBV6-5, the J call TRBJ1-1, with D perhaps matching TRBD1 (5 bases). The CDR3 length is 13 residues. V was shortened by 4 bases and J by 5 bases, with 11 bases between the two germline ends. Germline loops: CDR1 MNHEY, CDR2 SVGAGI. DNA for the CDR3: TGTGCCAGCAGTTCCGCTCGGGGGACTGAAGCTTTCTTT. This sequence encodes CASSSARGTEAFF.

There are a few counts of this clone. The chain combines TRBV7-2 with TRBJ1-3, with D possibly being TRBD1 (5 bases). Looked up from germline, CDR1 is SGHTA and CDR2 is FQGNSA. The CDR3 contains 16 residues. V was trimmed by 3 bases and J by 0 bases, leaving 12 bases between them. The CDR3 DNA follows: TGTGCCAGCAGCTTTTTTGGCCAGGGCTCTGGAAACACCATATATTTT. Protein sequence: CASSFFGQGSGNTIYF.

The chain links TRBV24-1 to TRBJ1-5, with a tentative D call TRBD1 (6 bases). This CDR3 has 19 amino acids. The ends were cut back, 5 bases at V and 4 bases at J, with 26 bases in the middle. In germline, CDR1 is KGHDR, CDR2 SFDVKD. Here the CDR3 reads CATSARSGDISQRNQPQHF. CDR3 nucleotide sequence: TGTGCCACCAGTGCCCGCTCAGGGGACATCTCCCAAAGGAATCAGCCCCAGCATTTT.

The J gene is TRBJ2-1, the V gene TRBV11-2; 10 positions match TRBD2. With V trimmed by 5 bases and J by 4 bases, 5 bases remained unmatched. The CDR3 has 15 residues. Germline V lookup: CDR1 SGHAT, CDR2 FQNNGV. The CDR3 is CASSASGGPYNEQFF. The CDR3 coding sequence is TGTGCCAGCAGCGCTAGCGGGGGCCCATACAATGAGCAGTTCTTC.